This T cell receptor (beta chain) appears in the sequencing data of a study of Graves' ophthalmopathy and Graves' hyperthyroidism. Germline values: CDR1 SGHTA, CDR2 FQGNSA. V lost 4 bases to trimming and J lost 3 bases, with 6 bases between them. The CDR3 runs 12 residues. This clonotype was detected many times. What it binds is unknown. RNA served as the template for amplifying TCR beta CDR3 regions. Second-round multiplex PCR came after first-round RT-PCR with HTBI primers. TCRdb redid the calling of the multiplex PCR reads with MiXCR, one entry per CDR3 protein. The table records around 660,000 distinct CDR3 sequences, about 38% of them present only once. Diagnostic conclusions were grounded in clinical symptoms, serum thyroxine, TRAb, thyroid ultrasound and orbital computed tomography. The PBMCs were taken from 10 ml of fresh peripheral blood. General study points: Clonotypes were expanded in thyroid at above 0.001 frequency, and most also appeared in blood.

This TCR derives from an adult man with Graves' ophthalmopathy. Sample: peripheral blood. V usage is TRBV7-2 and J usage is TRBJ1-1; D not resolved. Here the CDR3 DNA reads TGTGCCAGCAGCTACTACGACACTGAAGCTTTCTTT. Protein: CASSYYDTEAFF.